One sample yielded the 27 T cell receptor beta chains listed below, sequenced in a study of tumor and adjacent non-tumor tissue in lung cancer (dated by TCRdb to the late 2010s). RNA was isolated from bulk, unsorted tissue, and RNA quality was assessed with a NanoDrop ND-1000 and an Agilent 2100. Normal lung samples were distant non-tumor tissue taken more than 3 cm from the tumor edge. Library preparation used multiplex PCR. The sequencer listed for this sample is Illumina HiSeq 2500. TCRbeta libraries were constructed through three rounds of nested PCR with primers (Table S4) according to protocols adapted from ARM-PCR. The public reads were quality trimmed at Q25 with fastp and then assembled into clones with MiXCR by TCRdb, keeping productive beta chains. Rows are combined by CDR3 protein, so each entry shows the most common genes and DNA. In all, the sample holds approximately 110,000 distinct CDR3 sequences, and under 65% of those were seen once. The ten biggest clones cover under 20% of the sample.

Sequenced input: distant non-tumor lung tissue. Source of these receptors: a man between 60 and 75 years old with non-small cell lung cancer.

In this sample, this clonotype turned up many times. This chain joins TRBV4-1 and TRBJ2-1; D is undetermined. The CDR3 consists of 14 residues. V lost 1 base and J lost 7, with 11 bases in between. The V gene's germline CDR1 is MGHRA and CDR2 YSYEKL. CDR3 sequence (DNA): TGCGCCAGCAGCCAAGTTCTTAGTCGGAATGAGCAGTTCTTC. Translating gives CASSQVLSRNEQFF.

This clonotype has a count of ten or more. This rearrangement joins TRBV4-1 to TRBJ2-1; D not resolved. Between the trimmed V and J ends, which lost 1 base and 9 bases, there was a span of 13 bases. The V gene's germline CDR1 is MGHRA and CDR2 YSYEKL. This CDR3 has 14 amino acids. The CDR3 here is CASSQALSVGEQFF. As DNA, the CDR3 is TGCGCCAGCAGCCAAGCCCTTAGTGTGGGTGAGCAGTTCTTC.

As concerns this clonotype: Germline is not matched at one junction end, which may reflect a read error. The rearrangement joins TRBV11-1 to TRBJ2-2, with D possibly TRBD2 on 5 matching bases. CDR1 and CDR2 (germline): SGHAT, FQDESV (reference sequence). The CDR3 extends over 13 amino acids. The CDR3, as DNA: TGTGCTGTTCGGACGACACAAACCGGGGAGCCGTTTTTT. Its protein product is CAVRTTQTGEPFF.

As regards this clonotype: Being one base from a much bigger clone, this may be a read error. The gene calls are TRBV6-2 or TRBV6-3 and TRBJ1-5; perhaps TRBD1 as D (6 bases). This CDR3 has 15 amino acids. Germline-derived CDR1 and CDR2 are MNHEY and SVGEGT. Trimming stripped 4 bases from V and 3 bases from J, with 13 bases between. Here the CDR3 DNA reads TGTGCCAGCAGTTCCGAGGGGGGCCACAATCAGCCCCAGCATTTT. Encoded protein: CASSSEGGHNQPQHF.

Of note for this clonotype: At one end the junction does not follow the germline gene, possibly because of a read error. The CDR3 spells CASNSDTCQETLYF. For the CDR3, the DNA is TGTGCCAGCAACTCGGACACGTGCCAAGAGACCCTGTACTTC. The V and J genes are TRBV11-1 and TRBJ2-5; possible D gene TRBD1, 5 bases. The CDR3 length is 14 residues. Germline loops: CDR1 SGHAT, CDR2 FQDESV (reference sequence).

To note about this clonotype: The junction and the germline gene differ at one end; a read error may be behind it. The CDR3 loop is CAGRGPGDTHYF. CDR3 sequence (DNA): TGTGCCGGCCGAGGGCCAGGAGATACGCATTATTTT. The chain joins TRBV6-1 to TRBJ2-3, with D tentatively TRBD2 (5 bases). CDR3 length: 12 residues. Germline V gene data show CDR1 as MNHNS and CDR2 as SASEGT.

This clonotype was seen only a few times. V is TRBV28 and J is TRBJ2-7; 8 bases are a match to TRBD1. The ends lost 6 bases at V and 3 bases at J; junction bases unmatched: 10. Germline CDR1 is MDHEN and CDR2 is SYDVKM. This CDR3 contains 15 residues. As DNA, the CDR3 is TGTGCCAGCAGCCCCATACAGGGGGAGATCTACGAGCAGTACTTC. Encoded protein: CASSPIQGEIYEQYF.

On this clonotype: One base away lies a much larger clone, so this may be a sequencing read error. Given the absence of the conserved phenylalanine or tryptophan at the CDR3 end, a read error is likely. The CDR3 DNA follows: TGCAGCGTTGAACACTGGCAGAACCGAGAGACCCAGTACCTC. It specifies CSVEHWQNRETQYL. The chain recombines TRBV29-1 with TRBJ2-5; D uncertain. The V and J ends lost 2 bases and 4 bases respectively, with 14 bases between them. The V gene's germline CDR1 is SQVTM and CDR2 ANQGSEA. The CDR3 contains 14 residues.

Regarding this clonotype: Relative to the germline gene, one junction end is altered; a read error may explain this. The CDR3 DNA is TGTGTCAGCAGCTTTCATCCATCAGATACGCAGTATTTT. It translates to CVSSFHPSDTQYF. The V and J genes are TRBV6-2 or TRBV6-3 and TRBJ2-3; D remains unclear. This CDR3 is 13 amino acids long. Germline V gene sequence: CDR1 MNHEY, CDR2 SVGEGT.

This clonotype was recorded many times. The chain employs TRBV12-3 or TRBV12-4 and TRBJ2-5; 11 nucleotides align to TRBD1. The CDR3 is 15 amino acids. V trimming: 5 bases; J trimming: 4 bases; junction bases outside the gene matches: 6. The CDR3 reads CASSKRTGGGETQYF. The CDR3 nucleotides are TGTGCCAGCAGTAAGAGGACAGGGGGCGGAGAGACCCAGTACTTC.

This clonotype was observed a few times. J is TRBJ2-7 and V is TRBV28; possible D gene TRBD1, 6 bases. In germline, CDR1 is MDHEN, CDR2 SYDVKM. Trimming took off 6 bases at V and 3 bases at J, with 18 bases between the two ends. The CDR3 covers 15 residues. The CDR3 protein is CASSRRVAGDYEQYF. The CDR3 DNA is TGTGCCAGCAGCCGGCGGGTGGCAGGGGACTACGAGCAGTACTTC.

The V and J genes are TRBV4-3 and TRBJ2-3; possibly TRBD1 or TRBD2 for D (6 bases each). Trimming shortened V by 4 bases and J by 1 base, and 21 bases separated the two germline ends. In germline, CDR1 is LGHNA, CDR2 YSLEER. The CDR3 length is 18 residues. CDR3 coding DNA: TGCGCCAGCAGCCCGGGGTTTGGGGGGCTATATGGCACAGATACGCAGTATTTT. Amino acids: CASSPGFGGLYGTDTQYF.

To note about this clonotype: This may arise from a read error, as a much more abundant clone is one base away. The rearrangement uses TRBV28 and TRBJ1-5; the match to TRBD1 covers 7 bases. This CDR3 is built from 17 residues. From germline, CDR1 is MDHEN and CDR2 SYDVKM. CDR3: CASSTHRGGRSNHPQHF. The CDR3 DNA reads TGTGCCAGCAGTACGCACAGGGGTGGGAGAAGCAATCATCCCCAGCATTTT.

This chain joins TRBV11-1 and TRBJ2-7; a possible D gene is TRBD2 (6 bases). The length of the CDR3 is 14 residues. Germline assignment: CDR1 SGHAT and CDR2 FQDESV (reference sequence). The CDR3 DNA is TGTACTAGCAGCTTAGAGGGGACCTTCTCCGGGCAGTACTTC. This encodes CTSSLEGTFSGQYF.

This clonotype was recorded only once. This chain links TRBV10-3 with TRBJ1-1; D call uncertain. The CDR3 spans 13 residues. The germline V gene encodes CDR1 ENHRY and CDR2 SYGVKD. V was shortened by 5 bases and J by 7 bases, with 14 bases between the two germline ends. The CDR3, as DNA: TGTGCCATCAGTAACGTACATGGGGATGAAGCTTTCTTT. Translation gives CAISNVHGDEAFF.

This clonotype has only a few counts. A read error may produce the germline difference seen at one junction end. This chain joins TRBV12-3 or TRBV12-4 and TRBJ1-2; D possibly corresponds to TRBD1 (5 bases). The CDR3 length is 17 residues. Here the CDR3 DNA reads TGTGCCAGTAGTTTATCCGGGACCGCGAAAACTAACTATGGCTACACCTTC. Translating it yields CASSLSGTAKTNYGYTF.

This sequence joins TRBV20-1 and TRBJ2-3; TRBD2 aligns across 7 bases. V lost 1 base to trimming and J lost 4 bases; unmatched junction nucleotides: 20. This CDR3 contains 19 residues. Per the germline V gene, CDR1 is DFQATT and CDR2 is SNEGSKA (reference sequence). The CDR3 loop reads CSARGFQRGGAPSPDTQYF. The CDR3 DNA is TGCAGTGCTAGAGGGTTCCAGCGGGGAGGTGCCCCCTCCCCAGATACGCAGTATTTT.

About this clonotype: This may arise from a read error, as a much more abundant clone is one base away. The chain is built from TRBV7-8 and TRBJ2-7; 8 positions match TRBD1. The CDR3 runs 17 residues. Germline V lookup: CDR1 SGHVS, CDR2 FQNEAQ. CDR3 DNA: TGTGCCAGCAGCTTAGCTAGAGGACAGGGAAGGGCCTACGAGCACTACTTC. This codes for CASSLARGQGRAYEHYF.

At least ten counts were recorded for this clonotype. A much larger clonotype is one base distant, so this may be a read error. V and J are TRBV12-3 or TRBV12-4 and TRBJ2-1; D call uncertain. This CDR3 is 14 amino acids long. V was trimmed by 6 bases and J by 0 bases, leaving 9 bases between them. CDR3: CASRSQSSYNEQFF. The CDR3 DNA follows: TGTGCCAGCAGGTCCCAGAGCTCCTACAATGAGCAGTTCTTC.

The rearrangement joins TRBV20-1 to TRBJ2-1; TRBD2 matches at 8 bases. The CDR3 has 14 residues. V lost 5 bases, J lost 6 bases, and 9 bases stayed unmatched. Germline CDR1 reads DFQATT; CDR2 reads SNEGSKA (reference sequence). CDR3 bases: TGCAGTGCTGGCCCCTTCACTAGCGGCAATGAGCAGTTCTTC. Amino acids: CSAGPFTSGNEQFF.

This chain's CDR3 is CASSLRDYSYQETQYF. CDR3 nucleotide sequence: TGTGCCAGCAGCCTCCGGGACTACTCGTACCAAGAGACCCAGTACTTC. The rearrangement uses TRBV7-9 and TRBJ2-5; TRBD2 aligns across 7 bases. CDR3 length: 16 residues. Germline V gene lookup returns CDR1 SEHNR and CDR2 FQNEAQ (reference sequence). V trimming: 5 bases; J trimming: 0 bases; junction bases outside the gene matches: 9.

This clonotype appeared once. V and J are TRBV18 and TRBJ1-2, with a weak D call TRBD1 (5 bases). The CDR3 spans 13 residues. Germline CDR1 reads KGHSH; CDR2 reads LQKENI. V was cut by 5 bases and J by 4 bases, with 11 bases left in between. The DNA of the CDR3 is TGTGCCAGCTCAAACGACAGACGCTATGGCTACACCTTC. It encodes CASSNDRRYGYTF.

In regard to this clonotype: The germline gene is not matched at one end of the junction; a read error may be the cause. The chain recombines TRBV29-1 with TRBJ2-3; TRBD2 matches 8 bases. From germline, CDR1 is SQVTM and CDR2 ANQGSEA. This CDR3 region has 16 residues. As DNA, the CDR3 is TGCAGCGCCCGTGCCTGGGGAAGCGGGAGCACAGGTACGCAGTATTTT. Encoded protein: CSARAWGSGSTGTQYF.

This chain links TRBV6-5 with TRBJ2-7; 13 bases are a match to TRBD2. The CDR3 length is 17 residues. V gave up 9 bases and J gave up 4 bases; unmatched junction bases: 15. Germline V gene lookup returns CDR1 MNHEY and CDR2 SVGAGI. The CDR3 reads CASARLAGGETQYEQYF. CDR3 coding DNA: TGTGCCAGTGCCCGACTAGCGGGGGGCGAAACGCAGTACGAGCAGTACTTC.

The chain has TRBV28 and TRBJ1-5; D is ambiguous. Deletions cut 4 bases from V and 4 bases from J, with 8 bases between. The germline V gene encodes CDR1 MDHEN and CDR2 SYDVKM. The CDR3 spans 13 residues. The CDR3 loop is CASSYNPNQPQHF. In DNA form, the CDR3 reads TGTGCCAGCAGTTACAACCCGAATCAGCCCCAGCATTTT. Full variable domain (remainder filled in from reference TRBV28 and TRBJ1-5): DVKVTQSSRYLVKRTGEKVFLECVQDMDHENMFWYRQDPGLGLRLIYFSYDVKMKEKGDIPEGYSVSREKKERFSLILESASTNQTSMYLCASSYNPNQPQHFGDGTRLSIL.

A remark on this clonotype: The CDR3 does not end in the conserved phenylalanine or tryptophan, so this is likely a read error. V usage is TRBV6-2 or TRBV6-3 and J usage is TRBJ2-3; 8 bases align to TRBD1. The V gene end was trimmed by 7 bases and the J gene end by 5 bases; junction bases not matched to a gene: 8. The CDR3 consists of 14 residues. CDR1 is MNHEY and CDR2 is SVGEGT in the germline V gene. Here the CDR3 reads CASNPQGEGDTQYL. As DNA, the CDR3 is TGTGCCAGCAACCCACAGGGGGAAGGAGATACGCAGTATTTG.

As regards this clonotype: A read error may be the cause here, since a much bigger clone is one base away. The CDR3 here is CASSKGPETFF. CDR3 coding DNA: TGTGCCAGCTCTAAGGGCCCCGAAACTTTCTTT. J is TRBJ1-1 and V is TRBV14; D ambiguous. From germline, CDR1 is SGHDN and CDR2 FVKESK. The CDR3 covers 11 residues. Trimming shortened V by 8 bases and J by 12 bases, and 16 bases separated the two germline ends.